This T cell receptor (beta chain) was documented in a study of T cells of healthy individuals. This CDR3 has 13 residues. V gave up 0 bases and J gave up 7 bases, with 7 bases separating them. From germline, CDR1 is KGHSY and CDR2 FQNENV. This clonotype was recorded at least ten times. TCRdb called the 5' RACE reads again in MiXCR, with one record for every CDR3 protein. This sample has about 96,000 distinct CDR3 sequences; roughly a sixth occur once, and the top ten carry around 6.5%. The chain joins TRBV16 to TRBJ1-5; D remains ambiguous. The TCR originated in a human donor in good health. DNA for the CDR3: TGTGCCAGCAGCCAATCGGGGTACCAGCCCCAGCATTTT. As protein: CASSQSGYQPQHF.